The 2 T cell receptor beta chains below were found in one sample sequenced in a study of control samples from healthy donors and cancer patients (dated by TCRdb to 2020 to 2022). The library came from the immunoSEQ multiplex PCR assay. TCRdb carries this immuneACCESS record with in-frame sequences only. Its versions omit some clonotypes, under half of them owing to an unresolved V gene in the studies checked, with the rest unexplained. This sample has 100,000 to 150,000 clones in its table, and 80% to 95% of those were observed once. 2.5% of the sample comes from the top ten. The sequenced sample consisted of blood. These receptors came from a young man in good health.

The count of this clone is one. The rearrangement uses TRBV19 and TRBJ2-2; 14 nucleotides agree with TRBD2. Trimming cost V 10 bases and J 8 bases; bases outside gene matches: 6. This CDR3 spans 14 amino acids. In germline, CDR1 is LNHDA, CDR2 SQIVND (reference sequence). CDR3 DNA: TGTGCCACCGGGACTAGCGGGAGTTCGGGGGAGCTGTTTTTT. It yields the protein CATGTSGSSGELFF.

The chain joins TRBV28 to TRBJ2-7; 10 nucleotides match TRBD1. The junction had 5 bases not matched to a gene; V was cut back by 6 bases and J by 0 bases. From germline, CDR1 is MDHEN and CDR2 SYDVKM. CDR3 length: 15 amino acids. DNA for the CDR3: TGTGCCAGCAGACCGACAGGGGGCCCCTCCTACGAGCAGTACTTC. It encodes CASRPTGGPSYEQYF.